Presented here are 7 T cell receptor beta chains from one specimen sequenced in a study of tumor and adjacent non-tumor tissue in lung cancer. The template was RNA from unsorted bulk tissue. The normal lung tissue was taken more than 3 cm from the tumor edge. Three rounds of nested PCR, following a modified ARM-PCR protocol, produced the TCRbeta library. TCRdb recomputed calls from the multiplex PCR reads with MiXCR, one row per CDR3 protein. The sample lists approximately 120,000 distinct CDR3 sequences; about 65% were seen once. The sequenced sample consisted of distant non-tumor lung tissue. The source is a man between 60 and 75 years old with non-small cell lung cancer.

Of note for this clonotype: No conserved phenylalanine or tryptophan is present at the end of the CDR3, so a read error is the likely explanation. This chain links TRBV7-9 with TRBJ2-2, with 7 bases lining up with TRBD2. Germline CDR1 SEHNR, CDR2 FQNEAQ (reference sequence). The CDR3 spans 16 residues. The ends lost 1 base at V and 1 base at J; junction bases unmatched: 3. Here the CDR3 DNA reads TGTGCCAGCAGCTTAGTCCCTAGCGGGAACACCGGGGAGCTGTTTTAT. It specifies CASSLVPSGNTGELFY.

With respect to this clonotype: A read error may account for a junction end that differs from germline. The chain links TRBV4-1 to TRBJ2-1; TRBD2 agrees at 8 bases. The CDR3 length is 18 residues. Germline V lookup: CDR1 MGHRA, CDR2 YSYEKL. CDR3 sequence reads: CASGQAGRVAGRYGEQFF. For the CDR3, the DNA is TGCGCCAGCGGCCAAGCCGGGAGGGTCGCCGGGAGATATGGTGAGCAGTTCTTC.

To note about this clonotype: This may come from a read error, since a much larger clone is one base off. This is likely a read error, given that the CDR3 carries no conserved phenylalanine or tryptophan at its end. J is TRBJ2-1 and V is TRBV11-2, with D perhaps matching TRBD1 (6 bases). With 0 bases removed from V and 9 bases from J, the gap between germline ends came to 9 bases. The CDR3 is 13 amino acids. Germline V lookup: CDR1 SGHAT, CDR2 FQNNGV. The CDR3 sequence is CASSLDPGVEQFI. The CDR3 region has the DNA TGTGCCAGCAGCTTAGATCCAGGGGTTGAGCAGTTCATC.

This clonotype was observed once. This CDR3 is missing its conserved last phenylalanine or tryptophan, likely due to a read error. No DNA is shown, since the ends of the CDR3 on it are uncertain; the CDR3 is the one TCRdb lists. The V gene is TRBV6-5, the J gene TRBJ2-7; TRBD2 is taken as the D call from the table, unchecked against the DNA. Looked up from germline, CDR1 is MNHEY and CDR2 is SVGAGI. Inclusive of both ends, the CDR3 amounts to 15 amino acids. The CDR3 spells CAGSYGAGGRGEHYL.

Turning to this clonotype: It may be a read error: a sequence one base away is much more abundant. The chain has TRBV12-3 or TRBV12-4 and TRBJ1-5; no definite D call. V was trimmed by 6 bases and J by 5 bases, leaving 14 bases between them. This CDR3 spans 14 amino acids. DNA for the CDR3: TGTGCCAGCAGACTCACAAGGATCGATCAGCCCCAGCATTTT. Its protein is CASRLTRIDQPQHF.

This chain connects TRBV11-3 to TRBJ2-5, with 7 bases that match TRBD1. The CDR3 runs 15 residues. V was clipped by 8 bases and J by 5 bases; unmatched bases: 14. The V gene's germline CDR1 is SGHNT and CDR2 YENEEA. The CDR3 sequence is CASGFGTARRETQYF. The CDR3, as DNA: TGTGCCAGCGGATTCGGGACAGCGCGCCGGGAGACCCAGTACTTC.

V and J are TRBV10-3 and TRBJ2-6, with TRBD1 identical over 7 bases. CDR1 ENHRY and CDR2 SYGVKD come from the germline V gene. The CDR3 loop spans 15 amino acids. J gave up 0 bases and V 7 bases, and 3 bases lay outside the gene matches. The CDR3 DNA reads TGTGCCATCAATCAGGGGGTCTCTGGGGCCAACGTCCTGACTTTC. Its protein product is CAINQGVSGANVLTF.